Each of the 10 T cell receptor beta chains below was sequenced from the same sample in a study of cytomegalovirus exposure and HLA in healthy donors. It was with 60 Vbeta and 13 Jbeta primers that the PCR ran. The data were produced by immunoSEQ multiplex PCR, yet TCRdb's version contains in-frame clones alone and is incomplete. This sample has more than 150,000 clones; roughly four fifths occur once, and the top ten carry under 2.5%. The sample comprised PBMCs. The receptor source for this set is a woman in her 30s in good health and CMV-seronegative.

This sequence joins TRBV27 and TRBJ2-3; 7 bases are a match to TRBD1. The CDR3 totals 13 residues. V shed 3 bases, J shed 4 bases, and the junction held 1 base outside the gene matches. Germline CDR1 reads MNHEY; CDR2 reads SMNVEV (reference sequence). CDR3 residues: CASSLQGADTQYF. CDR3 sequence (DNA): TGTGCCAGCAGTTTGCAGGGGGCAGATACGCAGTATTTT.

The rearrangement joins TRBV28 to TRBJ1-2; 7 bases line up with TRBD1. The V and J ends lost 2 bases and 8 bases, in that order; junction bases with no gene match: 8. Germline assignment: CDR1 MDHEN and CDR2 SYDVKM. This CDR3 is 14 amino acids long. The CDR3 is CASSLRQGNMGYTF. The CDR3 DNA follows: TGTGCCAGCAGTTTACGACAGGGAAATATGGGCTACACCTTC.

This clone was detected a few times. The chain combines TRBV7-9 with TRBJ1-6, with D perhaps TRBD1 (6 bases). Deletions cut 4 bases from V and 8 bases from J, with 12 bases between. The CDR3 length is 14 residues. Germline values: CDR1 SEHNR, CDR2 FQNEAQ (reference sequence). CDR3 sequence reads: CASSSGTLHSPLHF. The CDR3 region has the DNA TGTGCCAGCAGCTCCGGGACACTCCATTCACCCCTCCACTTT.

The chain links TRBV19 to TRBJ1-2; tentatively, D is TRBD1 (6 bases). The CDR3 runs 15 residues. Germline CDR1 reads LNHDA; CDR2 reads SQIVND (reference sequence). With 2 bases removed from V and 4 bases from J, the gap between germline ends came to 14 bases. The CDR3 is CASSISYRETYGYTF. For the CDR3, the DNA is TGTGCCAGTAGTATATCGTACAGGGAAACCTATGGCTACACCTTC.

This chain connects TRBV27 to TRBJ2-6; D is unresolved. The CDR3 extends over 14 amino acids. Germline CDR1 MNHEY, CDR2 SMNVEV (reference sequence). V was shortened by 6 bases and J by 3 bases, with 9 bases between the two germline ends. For the CDR3, the DNA is TGTGCCAGCAGCCTCCTGAGTGGGGCCAACGTCCTGACTTTC. Translating gives CASSLLSGANVLTF.

The chain joins TRBV19 to TRBJ2-7, with D possibly being TRBD1 (6 bases). The CDR3 consists of 15 residues. The germline gives CDR1 LNHDA, CDR2 SQIVND (reference sequence). V was pared by 4 bases and J by 2 bases, with 15 bases between. CDR3 protein: CASSTNPGQPYEQYF. The DNA of the CDR3 is TGTGCCAGTAGTACCAATCCGGGACAACCCTACGAGCAGTACTTC.

This clone was recorded a few times. This chain connects TRBV28 to TRBJ1-4; D is ambiguous. This CDR3 has 13 residues. V was shortened by 5 bases and J by 13 bases, with 17 bases between the two germline ends. Per germline, CDR1 MDHEN and CDR2 SYDVKM. CDR3 in DNA: TGTGCCAGCAGTCTAAACAGCGGTCGGGGACTGTTTTTT. It translates to CASSLNSGRGLFF.

J is TRBJ2-1 and V is TRBV2; TRBD1 matches 10 bases. V shed 3 bases, J shed 4 bases, and the junction held 0 bases outside the gene matches. CDR1 is SNHLY and CDR2 is FYNNEI in the germline V gene. This CDR3 comprises 14 residues. CDR3 coding DNA: TGTGCCAGCAGTGAGGACAGGGGGTACAATGAGCAGTTCTTC. Translating it yields CASSEDRGYNEQFF.

This chain uses TRBV6-5 with TRBJ2-7; 8 bases are a match to TRBD1. With 4 bases clipped from V and 5 bases from J, the junction kept 10 bases outside the gene matches. The CDR3 length is 15 residues. Germline V gives CDR1 MNHEY, CDR2 SVGAGI. CDR3 DNA: TGTGCCAGCAGTTTATGGACAGGGAGTAGTCACGAGCAGTACTTC. It translates to CASSLWTGSSHEQYF.

This clone came up a few times. The J gene is TRBJ2-7, the V gene TRBV28, with TRBD1 matching over 11 bases. V was clipped by 1 base and J by 4 bases; unmatched bases: 9. This CDR3 is built from 17 residues. Germline lookup yields CDR1 MDHEN and CDR2 SYDVKM. The CDR3 region has the DNA TGTGCCAGCAGTTTATTTGTCTCCCGGGACAGGGGGTACGAGCAGTACTTC. It yields the protein CASSLFVSRDRGYEQYF.